The source of this T cell receptor (beta chain) is a study of T-cell reconstitution after alpha-beta-depleted transplantation in children. Regarding the study as a whole: The authors attributed T-cell counts and diversity one year after transplant mostly to newly produced T cells. For some patients, TCRbeta diversity was high at day 60 because of recipient T cells and thymic progenitors that survived. Reportedly, roughly two months post-transplant, alpha-beta T cells arose from several hundred expanded graft clones.

For TCRbeta, the library was prepared with unique molecular identifiers. TCRdb analysed the PCR reads with MiXCR anew, one entry per CDR3 protein. The sample carries around 500,000 distinct CDR3 sequences, roughly 23% recorded once. Concerning this clonotype itself: What it binds is not known.

The CDR3 totals 13 residues. With 2 bases removed from V and 4 bases from J, the gap between germline ends came to 9 bases. The germline gives CDR1 SQVTM, CDR2 ANQGSEA. The rearrangement links TRBV29-1 to TRBJ2-4; D unclear. The source is a boy younger than two who had a stem cell transplant for acute myeloid leukemia, so the T cells may come from the graft donor. The input for sequencing was PBMCs, mostly from graft donor cells, taken 360 days after TCRalphabeta/CD19-depleted stem cell transplant. The CDR3 sequence is CSVESEFKNIQYF. CDR3 in DNA: TGCAGCGTTGAATCAGAGTTTAAAAACATTCAGTACTTC.